Listed here are 4 T cell receptor beta chains from one sample, sequenced in a study of OX40 agonist ivuxolimab in advanced cancers. Data came from immunoSEQ multiplex PCR; TCRdb stores just in-frame clones and leaves some out. The table records around 30,000 clones, about 88% of them present only once. This specimen was CD4+ or CD8+ T cells sorted from blood, taken in a trial of the OX40 agonist ivuxolimab. These receptors all stem from an adult with an advanced solid tumor such as melanoma, head and neck, liver or kidney cancer.

J is TRBJ2-7 and V is TRBV5-1; D ambiguous. The length of the CDR3 is 12 residues. V was pared by 4 bases and J by 6 bases, with 11 bases between. Germline-derived CDR1 and CDR2 are SGHRS and YFSETQ. This chain's CDR3 is CASSPAGGEQYF. For the CDR3, the DNA is TGCGCCAGCAGCCCCGCCGGTGGCGAGCAGTACTTC.

In this sample, this clone is medium-sized. The chain is built from TRBV7-9 and TRBJ1-5; possible D gene TRBD1, 6 bases. Germline V gene lookup returns CDR1 SEHNR and CDR2 FQNEAQ (reference sequence). This CDR3 comprises 14 residues. Trimming cost V 4 bases and J 4 bases, with 11 bases left between them. The CDR3 region is CASSSGTMNQPQHF. CDR3 nucleotides: TGTGCCAGCAGCTCTGGGACAATGAATCAGCCCCAGCATTTT. Based on the CDR3 plus reference TRBV7-9 and TRBJ1-5, the full variable domain is DTGVSQNPRHKITKRGQNVTFRCDPISEHNRLYWYRQTLGQGPEFLTYFQNEAQLEKSRLLSDRFSAERPKGSFSTLEIQRTEQGDSAMYLCASSSGTMNQPQHFGDGTRLSIL.

This clone was seen only once. This rearrangement joins TRBV2 to TRBJ2-3; no clear D. Germline V CDR1 and CDR2: SNHLY, FYNNEI. This CDR3 contains 14 residues. V lost 8 bases, J lost 2 bases, and 14 bases lay in between. The CDR3 here is CASVPSGDTDTQYF. As DNA, the CDR3 is TGTGCCAGCGTACCCTCTGGGGACACAGATACGCAGTATTTT.

A word on this clone: The sample carries other DNA sequences with the same CDR3. The chain links TRBV7-9 to TRBJ2-7; D remains ambiguous. Germline values: CDR1 SEHNR, CDR2 FQNEAQ (reference sequence). The CDR3 spans 11 residues. The V and J ends lost 5 bases and 3 bases respectively, with 5 bases between them. The CDR3 coding sequence is TGTGCCAGCAGCCCCAGCTACGAGCAGTACTTC. Translating it yields CASSPSYEQYF.